This T cell receptor (beta chain) was recovered during a study of T cells in Graves' hyperthyroidism and ophthalmopathy. Study-level findings and limits: Most thyroid clonotypes that were expanded above 0.001 also turned up in blood. From stable hyperthyroidism, ophthalmopathy was set apart by a 13 V-J model. A median around 6.4 months before onset, the model predicted ophthalmopathy.

The diagnoses drew upon clinical symptoms, serum thyroxine and TRAb, thyroid ultrasound and orbital computed tomography. CDR3 length: 14 amino acids. Trimming shortened V by 1 base and J by 2 bases, and 6 bases separated the two germline ends. Germline V gives CDR1 MGHDK, CDR2 SYGVNS. Worth noting for this clonotype: The antigen is not known.

Using RNA transcripts as the source, TCR beta CDR3 regions were amplified. A first-round RT-PCR of the TCR CDR3 used the HTBI primer set. TCRdb redid the calling of the multiplex PCR reads with MiXCR, one entry per CDR3 protein. The data contain roughly 500,000 distinct CDR3 sequences, roughly 45% of them singletons. The chain recombines TRBV25-1 with TRBJ1-3; D may be TRBD1 (5 bases). The clonotype was recovered from an adult woman with Graves' disease, either hyperthyroidism or ophthalmopathy (not recorded which). Sequencing was carried out using peripheral blood or thyroid tissue (not recorded which). CDR3 residues: CASSESGAGNTIYF. CDR3 in DNA: TGTGCCAGCAGTGAATCGGGGGCTGGAAACACCATATATTTT.